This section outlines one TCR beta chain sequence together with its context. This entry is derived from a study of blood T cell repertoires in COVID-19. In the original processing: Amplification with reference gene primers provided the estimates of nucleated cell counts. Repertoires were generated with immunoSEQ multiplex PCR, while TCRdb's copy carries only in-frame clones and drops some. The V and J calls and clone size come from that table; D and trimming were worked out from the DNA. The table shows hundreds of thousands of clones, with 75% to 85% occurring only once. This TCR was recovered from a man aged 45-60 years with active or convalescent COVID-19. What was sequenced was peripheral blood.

CDR3 coding DNA: TGTGCCAGCAGCGTCGGACAGGGGTCTGTGGAGCTGTTTTTT. Encoded protein: CASSVGQGSVELFF. The chain uses TRBV27 and TRBJ2-2, with TRBD1 matching over 9 bases. CDR3 length: 14 residues. J gave up 10 bases and V 6 bases, and 9 bases lay outside the gene matches. Germline lookup yields CDR1 MNHEY and CDR2 SMNVEV (reference sequence).